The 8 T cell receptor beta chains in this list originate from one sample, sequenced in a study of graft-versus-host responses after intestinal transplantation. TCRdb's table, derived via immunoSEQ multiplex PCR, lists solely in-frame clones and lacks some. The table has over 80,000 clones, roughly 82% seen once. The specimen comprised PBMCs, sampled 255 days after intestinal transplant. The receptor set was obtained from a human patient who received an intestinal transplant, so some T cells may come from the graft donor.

CDR3 protein: CASSIWGPNTGELFF. CDR3 coding DNA: TGTGCCAGTAGTATTTGGGGTCCCAACACCGGGGAGCTGTTTTTT. The rearrangement uses TRBV19 and TRBJ2-2; D is uncertain. V lost 3 bases and J 2 bases, leaving 10 bases between the germline ends. Germline CDR1 reads LNHDA; CDR2 reads SQIVND (reference sequence). The CDR3 sequence is 15 residues long.

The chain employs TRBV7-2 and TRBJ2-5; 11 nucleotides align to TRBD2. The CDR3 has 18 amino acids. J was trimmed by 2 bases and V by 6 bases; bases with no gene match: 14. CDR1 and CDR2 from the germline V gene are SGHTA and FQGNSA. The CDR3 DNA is TGTGCCAGCAGTTCCACGGTGGTAGCGGGGGGGCGTCAAGAGACCCAGTACTTC. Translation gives CASSSTVVAGGRQETQYF.

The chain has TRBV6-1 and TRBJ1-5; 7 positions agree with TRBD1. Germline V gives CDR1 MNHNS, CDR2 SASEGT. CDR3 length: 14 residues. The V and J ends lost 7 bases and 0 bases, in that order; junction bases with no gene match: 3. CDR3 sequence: CASNRQGSNQPQHF. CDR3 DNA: TGTGCCAGCAACAGACAGGGTAGCAATCAGCCCCAGCATTTT.

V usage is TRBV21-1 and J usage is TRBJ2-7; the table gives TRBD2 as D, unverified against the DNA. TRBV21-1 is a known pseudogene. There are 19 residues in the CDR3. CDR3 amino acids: CASSNVAGPLAGATYEQYF. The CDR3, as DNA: TGTGCCAGCAGCAATGTTGCAGGTCCACTAGCGGGAGCAACCTACGAGCAGTACTTC.

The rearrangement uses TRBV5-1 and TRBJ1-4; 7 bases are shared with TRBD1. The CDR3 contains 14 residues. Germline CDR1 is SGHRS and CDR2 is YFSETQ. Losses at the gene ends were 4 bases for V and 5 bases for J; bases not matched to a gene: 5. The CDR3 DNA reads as TGCGCCAGCAGCCTAGGGGGCCAGAATGAAAAACTGTTTTTT. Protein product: CASSLGGQNEKLFF. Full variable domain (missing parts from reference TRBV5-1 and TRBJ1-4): KAGVTQTPRYLIKTRGQQVTLSCSPISGHRSVSWYQQTPGQGLQFLFEYFSETQRNKGNFPGRFSGRQFSNSRSEMNVSTLELGDSALYLCASSLGGQNEKLFFGSGTQLSVL.

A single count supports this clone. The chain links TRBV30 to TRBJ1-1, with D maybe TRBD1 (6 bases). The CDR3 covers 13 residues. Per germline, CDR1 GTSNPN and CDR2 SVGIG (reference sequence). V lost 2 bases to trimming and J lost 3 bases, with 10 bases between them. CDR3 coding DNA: TGTGCCTGGAGTAGGGGGAGGGACACTGAAGCTTTCTTT. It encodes CAWSRGRDTEAFF.

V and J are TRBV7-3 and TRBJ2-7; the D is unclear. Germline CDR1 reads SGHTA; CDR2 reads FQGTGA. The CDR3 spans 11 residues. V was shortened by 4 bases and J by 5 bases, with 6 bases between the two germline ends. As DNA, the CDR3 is TGTGCCAGCAGCTCCCCGAACGAGCAGTACGTC. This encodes CASSSPNEQYV.

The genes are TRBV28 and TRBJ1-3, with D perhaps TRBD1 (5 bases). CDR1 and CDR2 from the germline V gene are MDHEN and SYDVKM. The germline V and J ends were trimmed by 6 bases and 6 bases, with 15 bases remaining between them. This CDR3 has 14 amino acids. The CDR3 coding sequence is TGTGCCAGCAGCCAAGGGGAGTTAAAAAACACCATATATTTT. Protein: CASSQGELKNTIYF.